Following are 22 T cell receptor beta chains from one sample sequenced in a study of molecular identifiers for immune sequencing clone quantification. Via MiXCR, TCRdb re-called the PCR reads, giving one row per CDR3 protein. The sample lists 97,000 or so distinct CDR3 sequences, 24% occurring once. The sample consisted of naive CD8+ T cells from blood, with Jurkat cell RNA spiked in. Subset noted: FACS-sorted CD8+CD4-CCR7+CD45RA+ naive T cells. All receptors derive from a human donor in good health. Some libraries in this study had Jurkat cell RNA spiked in.

V and J are TRBV7-9 and TRBJ2-7; D is uncertain. The CDR3 is 14 residues long. Germline-derived CDR1 and CDR2 are SEHNR and FQNEAQ (reference sequence). The V gene lost 5 bases and the J gene lost 2 bases, with 13 bases spanning the gap. The CDR3 coding sequence is TGTGCCAGCAGCCAAATAAGGTCCCCCTACGAGCAGTACTTC. The encoded protein is CASSQIRSPYEQYF. Full variable domain (outside the CDR3, taken from reference TRBV7-9 and TRBJ2-7): DTGVSQNPRHKITKRGQNVTFRCDPISEHNRLYWYRQTLGQGPEFLTYFQNEAQLEKSRLLSDRFSAERPKGSFSTLEIQRTEQGDSAMYLCASSQIRSPYEQYFGPGTRLTVT.

This clonotype showed up just a few times. This chain links TRBV10-1 with TRBJ2-5; TRBD2 agrees at 8 bases. Germline V gene lookup returns CDR1 WNHNN and CDR2 SYGVQD (reference sequence). The CDR3 consists of 15 residues. The V gene end was trimmed by 3 bases and the J gene end by 2 bases; junction bases not matched to a gene: 5. CDR3 DNA: TGCGCCAGCAGTGACCGGACTAGCTGGCAAGAGACCCAGTACTTC. Translation gives CASSDRTSWQETQYF.

This clonotype came up many times. The V gene is TRBV9, the J gene TRBJ2-2; maybe TRBD1 (6 bases). CDR1 and CDR2 (germline): SGDLS, YYNGEE. Trimming took 0 bases from V and 1 from J, leaving 7 bases between them. This CDR3 is built from 15 residues. CDR3 sequence reads: CASSVDRVNTGELFF. CDR3 bases: TGTGCCAGCAGCGTAGACAGGGTGAACACCGGGGAGCTGTTTTTT. Filled out from reference TRBV9 and TRBJ2-2, the complete variable domain reads DSGVTQTPKHLITATGQRVTLRCSPRSGDLSVYWYQQSLDQGLQFLIQYYNGEERAKGNILERFSAQQFPDLHSELNLSSLELGDSALYFCASSVDRVNTGELFFGEGSRLTVL.

This clonotype was seen a few times. This chain joins TRBV9 and TRBJ1-3; D call uncertain. This CDR3 comprises 13 residues. The ends were cut back, 4 bases at V and 2 bases at J, with 7 bases in the middle. The germline CDR1 and CDR2 sequences are SGDLS and YYNGEE. In nucleotides, the CDR3 is TGTGCCAGCAGCCCCGGACCTGGAAACACCATATATTTT. Its protein is CASSPGPGNTIYF.

This clonotype was counted ten times or more. The chain combines TRBV6-2 or TRBV6-3 with TRBJ2-7; 10 nucleotides align to TRBD1. V lost 4 bases to trimming and J lost 4 bases; unmatched junction nucleotides: 1. CDR3 length equals 13 residues. CDR1 is MNHEY, CDR2 SVGEGT, per germline. In DNA, the CDR3 is TGTGCCAGCAGTTGGGACAGGGGATACGAGCAGTACTTC. It codes for CASSWDRGYEQYF.

There are many counts of this clonotype. The chain links TRBV12-3 or TRBV12-4 to TRBJ2-3, with a tentative D call TRBD2 (6 bases). The CDR3 totals 14 residues. Trimming took off 11 bases at V and 4 bases at J, with 19 bases between the two ends. This CDR3 reads CASQGLLRADTQYF. As DNA, the CDR3 is TGTGCCTCCCAGGGACTCCTTAGGGCAGATACGCAGTATTTT.

This clonotype has more than one count but fewer than ten. The chain is built from TRBV4-1 and TRBJ2-7; D is unresolved. Germline V gene data show CDR1 as MGHRA and CDR2 as YSYEKL. The CDR3 is 14 residues long. The V end was cut by 0 bases, the J end by 2 bases, with 8 bases between. For the CDR3, the DNA is TGCGCCAGCAGCCAAGACCTTCTAGCCTACGAGCAGTACTTC. Its translation: CASSQDLLAYEQYF.

Note on this clonotype: It may be a read error: a sequence one base away is much more abundant. This chain links TRBV3-1 with TRBJ2-3; D not resolved. The CDR3 sequence is 15 residues long. The germline V and J ends were trimmed by 3 bases and 3 bases, with 13 bases remaining between them. Germline lookup yields CDR1 LGHDT and CDR2 YNNKEL (reference sequence). The DNA for the CDR3 is TGTGCCAGCAGCCAGTTGGACGGTGCTACAGATACGCAGTATTTT. The encoded protein is CASSQLDGATDTQYF.

Note on this clonotype: This may be a read error: a much more frequent sequence differs by one nucleotide. The chain joins TRBV12-3 or TRBV12-4 to TRBJ2-7, with TRBD2 matching 10 bases. This CDR3 has 15 residues. The CDR3 here is CASSFSSGLAHEQCF. CDR3 in DNA: TGTGCCAGCAGTTTTTCTTCGGGACTAGCGCACGAGCAGTGCTTC.

With respect to this clonotype: The germline gene is not matched at one end of the junction; a read error may be the cause. The chain recombines TRBV7-2 with TRBJ2-6, with D unresolved. This CDR3 spans 19 amino acids. Germline-derived CDR1 and CDR2 are SGHTA and FQGNSA. CDR3 protein: CAGSSPREAVRPGANVLTF. Written as DNA, the CDR3 is TGTGCCGGCAGCTCCCCACGTGAGGCAGTGAGGCCTGGGGCCAACGTCCTGACTTTC.

This clonotype was counted at least ten times. The rearrangement joins TRBV7-9 to TRBJ2-7, with D maybe TRBD2 (5 bases). Germline values: CDR1 SEHNR, CDR2 FQNEAQ (reference sequence). Trimming removed 5 bases at V and 2 bases at J, with 13 bases between. CDR3 length: 14 amino acids. CDR3 sequence: CASSPRGLTYEQYF. CDR3 nucleotide sequence: TGTGCCAGCAGCCCTCGAGGGTTGACCTACGAGCAGTACTTC.

This clonotype was counted many times. The chain combines TRBV5-4 with TRBJ2-5, with TRBD1 matching over 8 bases. The germline V gene has CDR1 SGHNT and CDR2 YYREEE (reference sequence). The CDR3 sequence is 16 residues long. The ends lost 0 bases at V and 5 bases at J; junction bases unmatched: 9. CDR3 nucleotide sequence: TGTGCCAGCAGCTTGGGGGCGGCAGGGGGCCTGGAGACCCAGTACTTC. It yields the protein CASSLGAAGGLETQYF.

This clonotype was counted at least ten times. This sequence joins TRBV6-5 and TRBJ1-2, with D perhaps TRBD1 (6 bases). Trimming removed 4 bases from V and 3 bases from J, with 9 bases in between. Germline CDR1 is MNHEY and CDR2 is SVGAGI. The CDR3 spans 13 residues. In DNA form, the CDR3 reads TGTGCCAGCAGTTTTGGACAGCACTATGGCTACACCTTC. Protein sequence: CASSFGQHYGYTF.

This clonotype appeared many times. This chain joins TRBV9 and TRBJ1-4; TRBD1 matches at 7 bases. The length of the CDR3 is 13 residues. The V and J ends lost 4 bases and 6 bases, in that order; junction bases with no gene match: 3. CDR1 and CDR2 from the germline V gene are SGDLS and YYNGEE. The CDR3 DNA reads as TGTGCCAGCAGCCCCGGGACAGATGAAAAACTGTTTTTT. Protein product: CASSPGTDEKLFF.

This clonotype appeared a few times. The chain links TRBV27 to TRBJ2-3, with unresolved D. V shed 6 bases and J shed 0 bases, with 16 bases lying between them. CDR3 size: 16 residues. Per germline, CDR1 MNHEY and CDR2 SMNVEV (reference sequence). CDR3 protein: CASSTTQVESTDTQYF. In DNA, the CDR3 is TGTGCCAGCAGCACTACCCAGGTCGAGAGCACAGATACGCAGTATTTT.

The rearrangement links TRBV7-9 to TRBJ2-1, with 7 bases aligning to TRBD2. The CDR3 consists of 15 residues. V was pared by 2 bases and J by 3 bases, with 4 bases of the junction left unmatched. CDR1 is SEHNR, CDR2 FQNEAQ, per germline (reference sequence). CDR3 nucleotide sequence: TGTGCCAGCAGCTTAAGGCTAGCGGACTACAATGAGCAGTTCTTC. It codes for CASSLRLADYNEQFF.

This clonotype was picked up many times. The rearrangement links TRBV29-1 to TRBJ2-7; possibly TRBD2 for D (5 bases). Germline assignment: CDR1 SQVTM and CDR2 ANQGSEA. The ends were cut back, 6 bases at V and 4 bases at J, with 10 bases in the middle. CDR3 size: 11 residues. CDR3 DNA: TGCAGCGTGGAACTAGGATACGAGCAGTACTTC. It yields the protein CSVELGYEQYF.

This clonotype was recorded at least ten times. This chain links TRBV7-9 with TRBJ1-1; D possibly corresponds to TRBD1 (6 bases). This CDR3 region has 15 residues. Per germline, CDR1 SEHNR and CDR2 FQNEAQ (reference sequence). The V and J ends lost 1 base and 5 bases respectively, with 14 bases between them. For the CDR3, the DNA is TGTGCCAGCAGCTTAGAAGGGGGGGGCTGGACTGAAGCTTTCTTT. It translates to CASSLEGGGWTEAFF.

This clonotype was seen only a few times. The chain carries TRBV27 and TRBJ2-1; D may be TRBD2 (6 bases). Germline V gene lookup returns CDR1 MNHEY and CDR2 SMNVEV (reference sequence). This CDR3 has 11 amino acids. V lost 6 bases, J lost 12 bases, and 12 bases lay in between. As DNA, the CDR3 is TGTGCCAGCAGCCAGGCGGGACTGCAGTTCTTC. Protein sequence: CASSQAGLQFF.

A note on this clonotype: A much larger clone differs by one base, so this may be a read error. This rearrangement joins TRBV12-3 or TRBV12-4 to TRBJ2-2; tentatively, D is TRBD2 (6 bases). This CDR3 has 14 amino acids. CDR3 coding DNA: TGTGCCAGCAGCCTGACAACGAACACCGGGGGGCTGTTTTTT. Translated: CASSLTTNTGGLFF.

This clonotype was seen ten or more times. The chain joins TRBV6-2 or TRBV6-3 to TRBJ2-7, with D perhaps matching TRBD2 (6 bases). Germline CDR1 is MNHEY and CDR2 is SVGEGT. The V gene lost 0 bases and the J gene lost 5 bases, with 20 bases spanning the gap. CDR3 size: 17 residues. The CDR3 reads CASSYSVRDSSTDEQYF. CDR3 DNA sequence: TGTGCCAGCAGTTACTCGGTCCGGGACTCTTCCACCGACGAGCAGTACTTC.

In DNA, the CDR3 is TGTGCCAGCGGTTCGCTCGCCCGCATGGATACGCAGTATTTT. This codes for CASGSLARMDTQYF. This chain links TRBV27 with TRBJ2-3; no definite D call. The CDR3 is 14 amino acids. Trimming left V 8 bases short and J 6 bases short, with 18 bases between. CDR1 is MNHEY, CDR2 SMNVEV, per germline (reference sequence).